This entry lists 25 T cell receptor beta chains sequenced from one sample in a study of tumor-infiltrating lymphocytes in primary liver carcinoma. TCR beta cDNA was reverse-transcribed from about 500 ng of total RNA. The reaction used a constant-region primer and ProtoScript II reverse transcriptase. Libraries of TCR beta came from three nested multiplex PCR rounds with slightly modified ARM-PCR. A C-beta reverse primer was combined with TRBV1-TRBV30 forward primers in the first two PCR rounds, and each round had approximately 9 cycles. TCRdb itself ran the multiplex PCR reads through MiXCR, one entry per CDR3 protein. The profile shows hundreds of thousands of distinct CDR3 sequences, almost 60% of them singletons. RNA was extracted from whole blood without cell sorting, alongside germline DNA. Sequenced: peripheral blood. The receptors here all came from a woman younger than 45 with primary liver carcinoma and hepatitis B virus infection.

About this clonotype: One end of the junction fails to match germline, which may point to a read error. V usage is TRBV28 and J usage is TRBJ2-7; D is uncertain. Per the germline V gene, CDR1 is MDHEN and CDR2 is SYDVKM. The CDR3 spans 13 residues. CDR3 region: CASRSHGSYGQYF. The DNA of the CDR3 is TGTGCCAGCAGGTCCCACGGGTCCTACGGGCAGTACTTC.

This clonotype was recorded many times. This chain's CDR3 is CASSQESYGYTF. The CDR3 DNA follows: TGCGCCAGCAGCCAAGAATCGTATGGCTACACCTTC. The V and J genes are TRBV4-1 and TRBJ1-2; D gene unclear. The CDR3 extends over 12 amino acids. Trimming took off 0 bases at V and 5 bases at J, with 4 bases between the two ends. Germline V gives CDR1 MGHRA, CDR2 YSYEKL.

A word on this clonotype: A read error may be the cause here, since a much bigger clone is one base away. This chain links TRBV29-1 with TRBJ1-1, with D unresolved. This CDR3 is built from 13 residues. The germline CDR1 and CDR2 sequences are SQVTM and ANQGSEA. CDR3 residues: CSVVPSGNTKAFF. For the CDR3, the DNA is TGCAGCGTTGTCCCCTCCGGGAACACTAAAGCTTTCTTT.

This clonotype is a singleton in its sample. One end of the junction fails to match germline, which may point to a read error. The chain links TRBV7-9 to TRBJ2-2; 9 bases are a match to TRBD1. The CDR3 has 17 residues. From germline, CDR1 is SEHNR and CDR2 FQNEAQ (reference sequence). CDR3 DNA: TGTGCCATCAGCTCCGCGACAGGGGGGATTTACACCGGGGAGCTGTTTTTT. Residues: CAISSATGGIYTGELFF.

The V gene is TRBV6-6, the J gene TRBJ2-1; D gene ambiguous. The CDR3 extends over 15 amino acids. CDR1 and CDR2 (germline): MNHNY, SVGAGI (reference sequence). V lost 5 bases, J lost 0 bases, and 11 bases lay in between. As DNA, the CDR3 is TGTGCCAGCAGTCGAATCACGAACTCCTACAATGAGCAGTTCTTC. Translating it yields CASSRITNSYNEQFF.

There are many counts of this clonotype. This chain connects TRBV6-5 to TRBJ2-7; D may be TRBD1 or TRBD2 (5 bases each). From germline, CDR1 is MNHEY and CDR2 SVGAGI. The CDR3 spans 14 residues. V shed 4 bases and J shed 1 base, with 11 bases lying between them. CDR3 DNA sequence: TGTGCCAGCAGTTCCACGGGACCATCCTACGAGCAGTACTTC. Its protein is CASSSTGPSYEQYF.

Note on this clonotype: The junction differs from germline at one of its ends, possibly a read error. V gene TRBV28 combines with J gene TRBJ2-5, with D unresolved. Germline-derived CDR1 and CDR2 are MDHEN and SYDVKM. CDR3 length equals 15 residues. The CDR3 loop is CVSTRISLPIETQYF. The CDR3 DNA reads TGTGTCAGCACCCGGATCTCACTCCCCATAGAGACCCAGTACTTC.

The genes are TRBV7-9 and TRBJ1-4; D uncertain. V lost 4 bases and J 5 bases, leaving 8 bases between the germline ends. The CDR3 is made up of 13 amino acids. From germline, CDR1 is SEHNR and CDR2 FQNEAQ (reference sequence). The CDR3 coding sequence is TGTGCCAGCAGCTGGGCGATAAATGAAAAACTGTTTTTT. Translating gives CASSWAINEKLFF.

The gene calls are TRBV13 and TRBJ1-3; D unclear. This CDR3 region has 14 residues. The V gene lost 6 bases and the J gene lost 0 bases, with 9 bases spanning the gap. Germline V gene data show CDR1 as PRHDT and CDR2 as FYEKMQ (reference sequence). The CDR3 reads CASSQIGSGNTIYF. The DNA of the CDR3 is TGTGCCAGCAGTCAAATTGGCTCTGGAAACACCATATATTTT.

Concerning this clonotype: This is likely a read error, given that the CDR3 carries no conserved phenylalanine or tryptophan at its end. The genes are TRBV6-5 and TRBJ1-1; no clear D. Per the germline V gene, CDR1 is MNHEY and CDR2 is SVGAGI. CDR3 length equals 14 residues. The CDR3 sequence is CASKSLTPSTEAFI. The DNA for the CDR3 is TGCGCCAGCAAATCCTTGACACCGAGTACTGAAGCTTTCATT.

This clonotype was recorded many times. The genes are TRBV4-1 and TRBJ2-3; 11 bases are shared with TRBD2. The CDR3 runs to 16 residues. The germline CDR1 and CDR2 sequences are MGHRA and YSYEKL. V shed 0 bases, J shed 4 bases, and the junction held 3 bases outside the gene matches. CDR3 residues: CASSQELAGGSDTQYF. The CDR3 nucleotides read TGCGCCAGCAGCCAAGAGCTAGCGGGAGGCTCAGATACGCAGTATTTT.

Turning to this clonotype: This sequence may be a read error, since a much larger clone differs from it by one base. V and J are TRBV6-1 and TRBJ1-2; 7 bases map to TRBD1. Germline assignment: CDR1 MNHNS and CDR2 SASEGT. The CDR3 is 14 amino acids. Losses at the gene ends were 1 base for V and 12 bases for J; bases not matched to a gene: 11. CDR3 nucleotides: TGTGCCAGCAGTGAAGTAACAGGGGCTGGCGGCAACACCTTC. It translates to CASSEVTGAGGNTF.

Remarks on this clonotype: The junction does not match germline at one end; this may be a read error. This chain links TRBV4-3 with TRBJ2-1; 8 bases agree with TRBD2. CDR3 length: 16 residues. Germline CDR1 is LGHNA and CDR2 is YSLEER. CDR3 loop: CTSSQSQREYVNEQFF. Here the CDR3 DNA reads TGCACCAGCAGCCAATCCCAGCGGGAGTACGTAAATGAGCAGTTCTTC.

Many counts were recorded for this clonotype. This chain connects TRBV4-2 to TRBJ2-2, with 10 bases that match TRBD2. CDR3 length equals 15 residues. Germline-derived CDR1 and CDR2 are LGHNA and YNFKEQ. Trimming at V came to 3 bases and at J to 4 bases, leaving 2 bases not matched to a gene. The CDR3 DNA is TGTGCCAGCAGCCAGGGACTAGCGTCCACCGGGGAGCTGTTTTTT. Its protein product is CASSQGLASTGELFF.

Regarding this clonotype: A junction boundary mismatches the germline segment, possibly from a read error. The chain carries TRBV4-1 and TRBJ1-6; tentative D call: TRBD1 (5 bases). The CDR3 length is 12 residues. The germline gives CDR1 MGHRA, CDR2 YSYEKL. Here the CDR3 reads CASNQDRGPLHF. CDR3 nucleotide sequence: TGCGCCAGCAACCAAGATAGGGGCCCCCTCCACTTT.

The table lists this clonotype with a few counts. The gene calls are TRBV25-1 and TRBJ1-4; D is undetermined. The CDR3 covers 17 residues. The V end lost 6 bases, the J end lost 4 bases, and 21 bases lay between the germline ends. Germline V gene data show CDR1 as MGHDK and CDR2 as SYGVNS. In DNA, the CDR3 is TGTGCCAGCAGCCCAGGACCAGCCATAACCTATAATGAAAAACTGTTTTTT. It specifies CASSPGPAITYNEKLFF.

This chain uses TRBV5-1 with TRBJ2-7; D is uncertain. Germline assignment: CDR1 SGHRS and CDR2 YFSETQ. V lost 0 bases and J 6 bases, leaving 13 bases between the germline ends. The CDR3 totals 14 residues. The CDR3: CASSLGRTYSEQYF. The CDR3 bases are TGCGCCAGCAGCTTGGGCAGAACTTACTCCGAGCAGTACTTC.

The CDR3 bases are TGTGCCAGCACCCAACCGGGACTAGCGGGGGGTACGAACACCGGGGAGCTGTTTTTT. It is translated as CASTQPGLAGGTNTGELFF. The chain has TRBV7-3 and TRBJ2-2, with 15 bases lining up with TRBD2. The germline V gene has CDR1 SGHTA and CDR2 FQGTGA. Trimming cost V 7 bases and J 0 bases; bases outside gene matches: 9. This CDR3 region has 19 residues.

This chain connects TRBV12-3 or TRBV12-4 to TRBJ2-3; 10 nucleotides match TRBD2. This CDR3 contains 16 residues. V lost 5 bases and J lost 3; bases outside the gene matches: 8. The CDR3 here is CASSPTSGAQTDTQYF. The CDR3 nucleotides are TGTGCCAGCAGTCCAACTAGCGGGGCTCAAACAGATACGCAGTATTTT.

As to this clonotype: This CDR3 fails to terminate in the conserved phenylalanine or tryptophan, so it likely reflects a read error. The rearrangement joins TRBV28 to TRBJ1-1, with D hard to call. Germline V CDR1 and CDR2: MDHEN, SYDVKM. The CDR3 length is 14 residues. CDR3 sequence: CVSSLLEVWTEAFI. The DNA for the CDR3 is TGTGTCAGCAGTTTATTAGAAGTTTGGACTGAAGCTTTCATT.

The chain links TRBV7-8 to TRBJ2-1; 7 bases match TRBD2. The germline CDR1 and CDR2 sequences are SGHVS and FQNEAQ. This CDR3 contains 16 residues. V shed 1 base and J 4 bases; nucleotides not matched to a gene: 7. CDR3 DNA: TGTGCCAGCAGCTTAGGGCGGGAGAGGGCTTACAATGAGCAGTTCTTC. This sequence encodes CASSLGRERAYNEQFF.

Remarks on this clonotype: A read error may explain this, as a much larger clone is one base away. This chain joins TRBV6-5 and TRBJ1-1; no clear D. The CDR3 sequence is 16 residues long. Germline CDR1 MNHEY, CDR2 SVGAGI. CDR3 sequence: CASNYSLRRLNTEAFF. CDR3 sequence (DNA): TGTGCCAGCAATTACTCGCTCCGCAGACTGAACACTGAAGCTTTCTTT.

This clonotype has a count of ten or more. The chain joins TRBV6-1 to TRBJ1-1, with D uncertain. Per the germline V gene, CDR1 is MNHNS and CDR2 is SASEGT. There are 13 residues in the CDR3. The V end was cut by 3 bases, the J end by 4 bases, with 9 bases between. CDR3: CASSDGRLTEAFF. The CDR3 coding sequence is TGTGCCAGCAGTGACGGTAGACTCACTGAAGCTTTCTTT.

As for this clonotype: A much more abundant neighbour one base away suggests this may be a read error. The conserved phenylalanine or tryptophan normally closing the CDR3 is absent here, so this likely arose from a read error. V and J are TRBV13 and TRBJ2-2, with 7 bases lining up with TRBD2. The germline V gene has CDR1 PRHDT and CDR2 FYEKMQ (reference sequence). The CDR3 has 15 residues. The V segment lost 5 bases and the J segment 2 bases; nucleotides outside the gene matches: 5. The CDR3 DNA sequence: TGTGCCAGCAGCCTCGGGAGGATAAACACCGGGGAGCTGTTTTTA. It is translated as CASSLGRINTGELFL.

The chain's CDR3 is CASRDIQYF. The DNA for the CDR3 is TGTGCCAGCAGGGACATTCAGTACTTC. The chain uses TRBV21-1 and TRBJ2-4. TRBV21-1 is a pseudogene locus. The CDR3 totals 9 residues.